One sample yielded the 10 T cell receptor beta chains listed below, sequenced in a study of cytomegalovirus exposure and HLA in healthy donors. PCR used 60 Vbeta primers and 13 Jbeta primers. Some clones are missing from TCRdb's copy, which holds only in-frame ones; the method was immunoSEQ multiplex PCR. The sample lists approximately 200,000 clones; approximately 82% were seen once. The sample was PBMCs. All receptors derive from a woman aged 18 to 35 in good health and CMV-seropositive.

J is TRBJ2-3 and V is TRBV7-3; D possibly corresponds to TRBD1 (5 bases). CDR1 is SGHTA and CDR2 is FQGTGA in the germline V gene. Trimming cost V 2 bases and J 5 bases, with 11 bases left between them. The CDR3 contains 14 residues. CDR3 bases: TGTGCCAGCAGCTTATCCAGGGTAGGAGATACGCAGTATTTT. Its translation: CASSLSRVGDTQYF.

This chain joins TRBV7-2 and TRBJ1-3; 7 bases align to TRBD1. The CDR3 contains 15 residues. The junction had 14 bases not matched to a gene; V was cut back by 4 bases and J by 11 bases. Germline CDR1 reads SGHTA; CDR2 reads FQGNSA. In DNA, the CDR3 is TGTGCCAGCAGCTGGACAGGCCCAGCTCAGTCCGCCATATATTTT. Protein sequence: CASSWTGPAQSAIYF.

The V and J genes are TRBV4-1 and TRBJ2-1; 9 nucleotides match TRBD2. V lost 3 bases and J lost 1; bases outside the gene matches: 4. This CDR3 comprises 16 residues. CDR1 and CDR2 from the germline V gene are MGHRA and YSYEKL. CDR3 loop: CASSQNLAGSYNEQFF. CDR3 nucleotide sequence: TGCGCCAGCAGCCAGAACCTAGCGGGGTCCTACAATGAGCAGTTCTTC.

CDR3 coding DNA: TGTGCCAGTAGTACCCGACAAGGCGGGAACACCATATATTTT. Amino acids: CASSTRQGGNTIYF. The V and J genes are TRBV19 and TRBJ1-3; D gene uncertain. This CDR3 comprises 14 residues. In germline, CDR1 is LNHDA, CDR2 SQIVND (reference sequence). Trimming removed 4 bases from V and 7 bases from J, with 14 bases in between.

V usage is TRBV4-2 and J usage is TRBJ2-2; TRBD1 matches 8 bases. Looked up from germline, CDR1 is LGHNA and CDR2 is YNFKEQ. V was clipped by 4 bases and J by 7 bases; unmatched bases: 5. The CDR3 is 14 amino acids. CDR3 in amino acids: CASSPGQGVGELFF. The DNA of the CDR3 is TGTGCCAGCAGCCCCGGACAGGGAGTCGGGGAGCTGTTTTTT.

This rearrangement joins TRBV5-6 to TRBJ2-7, with D hard to call. The CDR3 spans 12 residues. Trimming pared 3 bases from V and 5 bases from J, leaving 9 bases between. Germline CDR1 and CDR2: SGHDT and YYEEEE. CDR3 DNA: TGTGCCAGCAGCTCTTCGCGCCACGAGCAGTACTTC. This codes for CASSSSRHEQYF.

This rearrangement joins TRBV29-1 to TRBJ1-2, with TRBD1 matching over 10 bases. V lost 7 bases and J lost 7; bases outside the gene matches: 0. Germline V lookup: CDR1 SQVTM, CDR2 ANQGSEA. The CDR3 has 10 amino acids. DNA for the CDR3: TGCAGCGGACAGGGGGCTGGCTACACCTTC. As protein: CSGQGAGYTF.

The gene calls are TRBV11-3 and TRBJ2-1, with TRBD1 matching 9 bases. This CDR3 region has 16 residues. With 9 bases clipped from V and 3 bases from J, the junction kept 12 bases outside the gene matches. Germline CDR1 reads SGHNT; CDR2 reads YENEEA. Here the CDR3 DNA reads TGTGCCAGTAGTGGGCCGGGACAGGGATTCTACAATGAGCAGTTCTTC. This encodes CASSGPGQGFYNEQFF.

V gene TRBV27 combines with J gene TRBJ2-1; 7 nucleotides align to TRBD1. The V and J ends lost 6 bases and 5 bases, in that order; junction bases with no gene match: 10. CDR3 size: 15 residues. The germline V gene has CDR1 MNHEY and CDR2 SMNVEV (reference sequence). The CDR3 region has the DNA TGTGCCAGCAGCCGCATCCGGGACAGCAACAATGAGCAGTTCTTC. Protein product: CASSRIRDSNNEQFF.

This clone was counted only a few times. V gene TRBV18 combines with J gene TRBJ1-2; the match to TRBD1 covers 12 bases. Germline V gene sequence: CDR1 KGHSH, CDR2 LQKENI. Losses at the gene ends were 3 bases for V and 4 bases for J; bases not matched to a gene: 12. The CDR3 has 18 amino acids. In DNA, the CDR3 is TGTGCCAGCTCACCGGGGACCGGGGGACAGGGGGCCCGCTATGGCTACACCTTC. Translated: CASSPGTGGQGARYGYTF.